This T cell receptor beta chain was recorded in a study of OX40 agonist ivuxolimab in advanced cancers. Sequenced by immunoSEQ multiplex PCR; TCRdb stores in-frame clones only, minus some. The sample yields 100,000 or so clones, about nine tenths seen once. CDR1 and CDR2 (germline): SGHRS, YFSETQ. V dropped 3 bases and J dropped 6 bases, with 14 bases sitting between them. The CDR3 has 14 amino acids. Sampling of blood occurred at baseline, cycle 4 day 1, and cycle 7 day 1. The chain uses TRBV5-1 and TRBJ2-3, with D perhaps TRBD2 (5 bases). The source material was CD4+ or CD8+ T cells sorted from blood, sampled in a trial of the OX40 agonist ivuxolimab. This receptor was obtained from an adult with an advanced solid tumor such as melanoma, head and neck, liver or kidney cancer. The CDR3 region is CASSSGPGGDTQYF. The CDR3 bases are TGCGCCAGCAGCTCGGGCCCCGGAGGCGATACGCAGTATTTT.